A single sample is the source of the 11 T cell receptor beta chains below, sequenced in a study of cytotoxic CD8 clonotypes in ibrutinib-treated CLL. The repertoire was sequenced with immunoSEQ multiplex PCR; TCRdb's copy has only in-frame clones and lacks some. The table records fewer than 90,000 clones, roughly 84% of them present only once. The sequences come from PBMCs, collected before ibrutinib treatment. Receptors were obtained from a human donor with chronic lymphocytic leukemia.

This chain joins TRBV6-1 and TRBJ2-1, with 9 bases identical to TRBD1. CDR1 is MNHNS, CDR2 SASEGT, per germline. This CDR3 spans 13 amino acids. Unmatched junction bases numbered 5, after V lost 7 bases and J lost 7 bases. The CDR3 sequence: CASTRDRVNEQFF. For the CDR3, the DNA is TGTGCCAGCACCCGGGACAGGGTAAATGAGCAGTTCTTC.

V and J are TRBV5-5 and TRBJ2-2, with 9 bases that match TRBD1. CDR3 size: 18 residues. Germline V gives CDR1 SGHKS, CDR2 YYEKEE (reference sequence). Germline trimming cut 4 bases from V and 1 base from J; bases unmatched to any gene: 11. The DNA for the CDR3 is TGTGCCAGCAGCCCCCGGACAGGGGCCGCCCTGAACACCGGGGAGCTGTTTTTT. Its translation: CASSPRTGAALNTGELFF.

This clone was detected only once. V is TRBV7-8 and J is TRBJ1-2, with 12 nucleotides matching TRBD1. Germline assignment: CDR1 SGHVS and CDR2 FQNEAQ. This CDR3 contains 13 residues. J was trimmed by 10 bases and V by 7 bases; bases with no gene match: 7. The CDR3 sequence: CASISGQGADYTF. The CDR3 bases are TGTGCCAGCATCTCGGGACAGGGGGCTGACTACACCTTC.

This rearrangement joins TRBV11-2 to TRBJ2-1; D is unresolved. This CDR3 region has 14 residues. Germline V lookup: CDR1 SGHAT, CDR2 FQNNGV. With 8 bases removed from V and 5 bases from J, the gap between germline ends came to 16 bases. The CDR3: CASRSLLWNNEQFF. The CDR3 DNA is TGTGCCAGCCGCAGCTTATTGTGGAACAATGAGCAGTTCTTC. The variable domain in full, with the rest retrieved from reference TRBV11-2 and TRBJ2-1, is EAGVAQSPRYKIIEKRQSVAFWCNPISGHATLYWYQQILGQGPKLLIQFQNNGVVDDSQLPKDRFSAERLKGVDSTLKIQPAKLEDSAVYLCASRSLLWNNEQFFGPGTRLTVL.

The CDR3 here is CASSISAGGYVYEQYF. In DNA form, the CDR3 reads TGTGCCAGTAGTATATCGGCCGGGGGGTATGTCTACGAGCAGTACTTC. The J gene is TRBJ2-7, the V gene TRBV19; 7 bases are shared with TRBD2. Trimming took 2 bases from V and 3 from J; bases not matched to a gene: 10. The CDR3 totals 16 residues. The germline gives CDR1 LNHDA, CDR2 SQIVND (reference sequence).

The V and J genes are TRBV19 and TRBJ2-7; 7 bases are shared with TRBD2. Germline V gene data show CDR1 as LNHDA and CDR2 as SQIVND (reference sequence). The CDR3 has 12 residues. With V trimmed by 1 base and J by 6 bases, 0 bases remained unmatched. The CDR3 here is CASSIGGGEQYF. Here the CDR3 DNA reads TGTGCCAGTAGTATAGGCGGGGGCGAGCAGTACTTC.

The rearrangement joins TRBV7-2 to TRBJ2-2, with 8 positions matching TRBD2. The ends lost 2 bases at V and 4 bases at J; junction bases unmatched: 6. Germline V gene data show CDR1 as SGHTA and CDR2 as FQGNSA. The CDR3 length is 16 residues. CDR3 sequence (DNA): TGTGCCAGCAGCTTAACTAGCGGCTACCCCACCGGGGAGCTGTTTTTT. Translation gives CASSLTSGYPTGELFF.

This chain connects TRBV6-1 to TRBJ1-1, with D perhaps TRBD1 (5 bases). Per the germline V gene, CDR1 is MNHNS and CDR2 is SASEGT. Trimming removed 7 bases at V and 6 bases at J, with 21 bases between. The length of the CDR3 is 15 residues. CDR3 region: CASTQSFGGRAEAFF. The CDR3 DNA reads TGTGCCAGCACCCAAAGCTTCGGGGGGAGGGCTGAAGCTTTCTTT.

The chain uses TRBV27 and TRBJ2-3; D might be TRBD2 (5 bases). V gave up 0 bases and J gave up 0 bases, with 10 bases separating them. The CDR3 totals 16 residues. Germline lookup yields CDR1 MNHEY and CDR2 SMNVEV (reference sequence). Written as DNA, the CDR3 is TGTGCCAGCAGTTTATCCGGGGTAACAAGCACAGATACGCAGTATTTT. Amino acids: CASSLSGVTSTDTQYF.

The CDR3 is CASCVTSAYEQYF. In DNA, the CDR3 is TGTGCCAGCTGCGTTACATCGGCTTACGAGCAGTACTTC. This chain links TRBV27 with TRBJ2-7, with D unresolved. V was pared by 8 bases and J by 4 bases, with 15 bases between. CDR1 is MNHEY and CDR2 is SMNVEV in the germline V gene (reference sequence). The CDR3 is made up of 13 amino acids.

The chain links TRBV6-5 to TRBJ1-5, with a weak D call TRBD1 (5 bases). CDR3 length equals 14 residues. The germline V and J ends were trimmed by 3 bases and 2 bases, with 8 bases remaining between them. CDR1 and CDR2 from the germline V gene are MNHEY and SVGAGI. The CDR3 reads CASSYVRGNQPQHF. In DNA form, the CDR3 reads TGTGCCAGCAGTTATGTCAGGGGCAATCAGCCCCAGCATTTT.